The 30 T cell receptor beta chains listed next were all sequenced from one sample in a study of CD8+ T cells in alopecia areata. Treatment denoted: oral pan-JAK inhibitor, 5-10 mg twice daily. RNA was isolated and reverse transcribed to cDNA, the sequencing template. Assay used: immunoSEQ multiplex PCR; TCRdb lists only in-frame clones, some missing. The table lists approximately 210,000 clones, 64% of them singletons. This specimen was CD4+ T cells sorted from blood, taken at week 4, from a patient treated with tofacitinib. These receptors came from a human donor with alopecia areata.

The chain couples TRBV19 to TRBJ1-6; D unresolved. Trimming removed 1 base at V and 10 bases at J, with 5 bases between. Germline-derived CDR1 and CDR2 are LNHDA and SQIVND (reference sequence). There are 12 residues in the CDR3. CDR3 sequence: CASSIAGSPLHF. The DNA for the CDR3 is TGTGCCAGTAGTATAGCTGGGTCACCCCTCCACTTT.

The CDR3 spells CSAYELGYTF. The CDR3 nucleotides are TGCAGTGCTTACGAACTTGGCTACACCTTC. The V gene is TRBV20-1, the J gene TRBJ1-2; D is uncertain. The CDR3 length is 10 residues. Germline V lookup: CDR1 DFQATT, CDR2 SNEGSKA (reference sequence). Deletions cut 5 bases from V and 7 bases from J, with 8 bases between.

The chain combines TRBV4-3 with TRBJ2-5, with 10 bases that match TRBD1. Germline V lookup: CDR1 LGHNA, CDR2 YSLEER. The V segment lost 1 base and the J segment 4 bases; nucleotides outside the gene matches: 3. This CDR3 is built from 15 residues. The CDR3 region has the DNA TGCGCCAGCAGCCAAGGGACAGGGGGTCTAGAGACCCAGTACTTC. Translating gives CASSQGTGGLETQYF.

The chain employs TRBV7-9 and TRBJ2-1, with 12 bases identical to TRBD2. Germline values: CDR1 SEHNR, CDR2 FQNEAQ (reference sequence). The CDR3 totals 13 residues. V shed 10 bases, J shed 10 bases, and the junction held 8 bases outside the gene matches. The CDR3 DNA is TGTGCCACCCCTAGCGGGGGGGCCTTCGAGCAGTTCTTC. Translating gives CATPSGGAFEQFF.

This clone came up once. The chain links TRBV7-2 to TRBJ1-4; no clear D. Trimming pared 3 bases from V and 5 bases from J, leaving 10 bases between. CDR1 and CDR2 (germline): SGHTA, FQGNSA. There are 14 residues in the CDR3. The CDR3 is CASSFVGMNEKLFF. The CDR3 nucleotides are TGTGCCAGCAGCTTTGTCGGGATGAATGAAAAACTGTTTTTT.

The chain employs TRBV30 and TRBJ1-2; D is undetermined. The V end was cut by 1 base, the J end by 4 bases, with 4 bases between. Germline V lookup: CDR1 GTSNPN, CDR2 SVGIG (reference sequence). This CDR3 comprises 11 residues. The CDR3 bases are TGTGCCTGGAGTGACACCTATGGCTACACCTTC. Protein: CAWSDTYGYTF.

CDR3 coding DNA: TGTGCCAGCAGTGAATTGAGCGGGGGATTCACAGATACGCAGTATTTT. It encodes CASSELSGGFTDTQYF. The J gene is TRBJ2-3, the V gene TRBV6-1, with 8 nucleotides matching TRBD2. The V and J ends lost 2 bases and 2 bases, in that order; junction bases with no gene match: 6. The CDR3 is made up of 16 amino acids. Germline lookup yields CDR1 MNHNS and CDR2 SASEGT.

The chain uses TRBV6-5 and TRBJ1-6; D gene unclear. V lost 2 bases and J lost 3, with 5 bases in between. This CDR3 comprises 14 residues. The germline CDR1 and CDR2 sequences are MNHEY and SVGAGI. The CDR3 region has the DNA TGTGCCAGCAGTTACGGCCTCTATAATTCACCCCTCCACTTT. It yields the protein CASSYGLYNSPLHF.

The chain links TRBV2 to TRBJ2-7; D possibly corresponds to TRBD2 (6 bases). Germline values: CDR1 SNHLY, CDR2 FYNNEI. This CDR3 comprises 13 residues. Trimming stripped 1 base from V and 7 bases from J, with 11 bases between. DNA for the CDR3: TGTGCCAGCAGTGAAGGGGAGGCGAGAGAGCAGTACTTC. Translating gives CASSEGEAREQYF.

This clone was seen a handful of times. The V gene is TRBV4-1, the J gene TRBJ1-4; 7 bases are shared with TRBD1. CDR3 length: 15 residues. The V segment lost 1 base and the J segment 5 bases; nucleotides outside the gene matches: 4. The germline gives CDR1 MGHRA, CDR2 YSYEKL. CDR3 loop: CASSQAGQRNEKLFF. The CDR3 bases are TGCGCCAGCAGCCAAGCGGGACAGCGGAATGAAAAACTGTTTTTT.

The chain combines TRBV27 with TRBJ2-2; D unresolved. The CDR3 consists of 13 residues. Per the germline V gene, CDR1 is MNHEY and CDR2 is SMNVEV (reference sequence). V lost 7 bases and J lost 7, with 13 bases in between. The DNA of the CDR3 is TGTGCCAGCACCTATTGGGTGGACGGGGAGCTGTTTTTT. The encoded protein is CASTYWVDGELFF.

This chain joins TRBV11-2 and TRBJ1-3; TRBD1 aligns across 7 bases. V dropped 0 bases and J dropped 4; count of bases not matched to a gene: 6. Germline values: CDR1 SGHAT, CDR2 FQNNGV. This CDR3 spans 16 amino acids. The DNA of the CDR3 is TGTGCCAGCAGCTTAGAAGGACAGGTCTACGGAAACACCATATATTTT. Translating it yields CASSLEGQVYGNTIYF.

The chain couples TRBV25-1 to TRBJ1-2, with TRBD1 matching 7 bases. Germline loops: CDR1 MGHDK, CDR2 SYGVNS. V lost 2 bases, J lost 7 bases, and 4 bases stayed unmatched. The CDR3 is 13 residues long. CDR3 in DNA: TGTGCCAGCAGTGAAAGTACAGGGGTTGGCTACACCTTC. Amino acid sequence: CASSESTGVGYTF.

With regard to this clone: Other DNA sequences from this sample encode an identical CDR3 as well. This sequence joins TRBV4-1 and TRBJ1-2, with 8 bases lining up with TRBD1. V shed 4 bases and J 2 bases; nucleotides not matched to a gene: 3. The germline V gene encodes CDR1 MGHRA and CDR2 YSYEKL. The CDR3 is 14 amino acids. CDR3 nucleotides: TGCGCCAGCAGCCTGGGACAGGCCAACTATGGCTACACCTTC. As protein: CASSLGQANYGYTF.

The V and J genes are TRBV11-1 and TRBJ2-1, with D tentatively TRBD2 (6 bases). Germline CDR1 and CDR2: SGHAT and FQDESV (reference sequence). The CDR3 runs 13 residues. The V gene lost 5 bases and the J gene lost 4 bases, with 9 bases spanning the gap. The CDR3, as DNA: TGTGCCAGCAGCCCAGGACTATACAATGAGCAGTTCTTC. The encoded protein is CASSPGLYNEQFF.

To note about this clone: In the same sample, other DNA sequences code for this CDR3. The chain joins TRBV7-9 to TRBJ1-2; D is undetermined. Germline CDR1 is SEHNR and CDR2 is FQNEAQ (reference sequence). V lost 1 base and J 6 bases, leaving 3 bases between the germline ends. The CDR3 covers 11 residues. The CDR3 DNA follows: TGTGCCAGCAGCTTAGGGGATGGCTACACCTTC. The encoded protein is CASSLGDGYTF. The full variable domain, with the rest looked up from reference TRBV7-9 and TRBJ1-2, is DTGVSQNPRHKITKRGQNVTFRCDPISEHNRLYWYRQTLGQGPEFLTYFQNEAQLEKSRLLSDRFSAERPKGSFSTLEIQRTEQGDSAMYLCASSLGDGYTFGSGTRLTVV.

The CDR3 coding sequence is TGTGCCAGCAGTGCCCGTGGGGATACGCAGTATTTT. Its protein product is CASSARGDTQYF. V is TRBV25-1 and J is TRBJ2-3; unclear D gene. The CDR3 is 12 residues long. The V gene lost 4 bases and the J gene lost 6 bases, with 8 bases spanning the gap. Germline lookup yields CDR1 MGHDK and CDR2 SYGVNS.

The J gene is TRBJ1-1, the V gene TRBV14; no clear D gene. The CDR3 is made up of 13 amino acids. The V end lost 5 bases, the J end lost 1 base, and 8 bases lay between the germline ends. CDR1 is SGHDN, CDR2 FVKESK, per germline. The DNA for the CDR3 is TGTGCCAGCAGCGTAGCTCCGAACACTGAAGCTTTCTTT. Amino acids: CASSVAPNTEAFF.

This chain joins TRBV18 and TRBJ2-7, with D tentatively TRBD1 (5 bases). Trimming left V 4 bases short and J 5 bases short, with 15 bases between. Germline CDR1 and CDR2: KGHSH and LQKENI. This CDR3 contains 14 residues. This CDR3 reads CASSLNHQGHEQYF. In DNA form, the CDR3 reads TGTGCCAGCTCACTTAATCATCAGGGCCACGAGCAGTACTTC.

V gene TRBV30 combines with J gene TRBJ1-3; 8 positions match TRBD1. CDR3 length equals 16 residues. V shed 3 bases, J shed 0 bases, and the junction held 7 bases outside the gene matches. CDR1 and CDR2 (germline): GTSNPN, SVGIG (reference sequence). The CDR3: CAWRLGQGTSGNTIYF. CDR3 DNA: TGTGCCTGGAGACTCGGACAGGGCACCTCTGGAAACACCATATATTTT.

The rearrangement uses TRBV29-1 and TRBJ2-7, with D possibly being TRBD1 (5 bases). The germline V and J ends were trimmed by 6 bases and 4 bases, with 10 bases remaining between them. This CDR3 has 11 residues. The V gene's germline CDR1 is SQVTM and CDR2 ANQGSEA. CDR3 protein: CSVTATYEQYF. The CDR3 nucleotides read TGCAGCGTGACAGCGACTTACGAGCAGTACTTC.

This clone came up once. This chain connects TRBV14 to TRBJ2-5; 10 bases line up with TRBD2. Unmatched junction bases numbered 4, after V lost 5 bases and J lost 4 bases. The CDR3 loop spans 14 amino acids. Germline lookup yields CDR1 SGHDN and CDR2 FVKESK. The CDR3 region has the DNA TGTGCCAGCAGCTTAGCGGGGGGACGAGAGACCCAGTACTTC. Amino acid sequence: CASSLAGGRETQYF.

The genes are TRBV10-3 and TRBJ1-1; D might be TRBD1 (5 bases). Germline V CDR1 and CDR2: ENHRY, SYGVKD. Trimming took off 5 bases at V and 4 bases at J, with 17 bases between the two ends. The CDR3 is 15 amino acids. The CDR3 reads CAISTPGRSGTEAFF. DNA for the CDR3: TGTGCCATCAGTACCCCGGGACGCTCCGGCACTGAAGCTTTCTTT.

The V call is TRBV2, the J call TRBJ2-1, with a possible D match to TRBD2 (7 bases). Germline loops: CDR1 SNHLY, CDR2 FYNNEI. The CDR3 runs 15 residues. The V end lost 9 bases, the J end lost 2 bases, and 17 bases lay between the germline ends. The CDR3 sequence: CASSSGGPAYNEQFF. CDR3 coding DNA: TGTGCCAGTTCTTCCGGGGGGCCCGCCTACAATGAGCAGTTCTTC.

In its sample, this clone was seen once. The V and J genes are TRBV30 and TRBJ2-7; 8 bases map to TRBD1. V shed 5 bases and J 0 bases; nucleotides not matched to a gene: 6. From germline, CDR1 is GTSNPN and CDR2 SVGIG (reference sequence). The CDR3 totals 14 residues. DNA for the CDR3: TGTGCCTGGGTCCCGACAGGGGTCTCCTACGAGCAGTACTTC. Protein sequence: CAWVPTGVSYEQYF.

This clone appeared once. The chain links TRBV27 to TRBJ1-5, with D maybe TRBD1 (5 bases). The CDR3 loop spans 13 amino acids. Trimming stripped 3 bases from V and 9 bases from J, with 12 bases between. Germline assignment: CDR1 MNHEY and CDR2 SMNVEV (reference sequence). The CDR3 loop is CASSFQGLRPQHF. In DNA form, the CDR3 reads TGTGCCAGCAGTTTTCAGGGCCTGAGGCCCCAGCATTTT.

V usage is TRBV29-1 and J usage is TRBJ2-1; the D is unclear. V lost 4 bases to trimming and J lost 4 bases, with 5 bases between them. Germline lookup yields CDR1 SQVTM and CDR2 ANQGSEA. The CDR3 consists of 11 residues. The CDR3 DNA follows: TGCAGCGTTGCTGATTACAATGAGCAGTTCTTC. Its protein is CSVADYNEQFF.

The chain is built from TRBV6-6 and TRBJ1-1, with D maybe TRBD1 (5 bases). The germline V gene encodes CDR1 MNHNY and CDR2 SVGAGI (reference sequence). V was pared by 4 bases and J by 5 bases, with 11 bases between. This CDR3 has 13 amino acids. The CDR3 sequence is CASSLEGRTEAFF. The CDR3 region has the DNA TGTGCCAGCAGTTTGGAGGGGAGGACTGAAGCTTTCTTT.

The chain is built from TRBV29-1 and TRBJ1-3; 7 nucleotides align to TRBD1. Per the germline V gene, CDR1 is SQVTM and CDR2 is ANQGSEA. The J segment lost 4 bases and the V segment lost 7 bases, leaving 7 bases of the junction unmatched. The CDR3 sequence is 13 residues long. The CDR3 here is CSGRQGSGNTIYF. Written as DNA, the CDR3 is TGCAGCGGTCGACAGGGTTCAGGAAACACCATATATTTT.

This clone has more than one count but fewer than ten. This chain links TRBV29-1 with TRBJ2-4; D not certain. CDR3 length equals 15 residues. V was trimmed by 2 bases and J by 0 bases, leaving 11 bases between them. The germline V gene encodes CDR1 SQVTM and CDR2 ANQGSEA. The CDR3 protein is CSVERNGLAKNIQYF. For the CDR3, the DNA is TGCAGCGTTGAAAGGAATGGGTTAGCCAAAAACATTCAGTACTTC.